The clone carrying this T cell receptor (beta chain) was observed many times. The target antigen is unknown. One end of the junction varies from germline; a read error may be responsible. In the authors' methods: Building a distant-metastasis classifier for papillary thyroid cancer drew on CDR3 differences across clinicopathological groups. TCRdb recomputed clones from the PCR reads via MiXCR. TCRdb, rather than the study authors, made the V and J calls. The table lists 20,000 to 30,000 clones, roughly a quarter of them singletons. The sample comes from a study of metastatic and nonmetastatic thyroid tumors. Study-wide background: Peripheral blood and tumor or nodule samples from malignant and benign thyroid patients were compared.

CDR1 is SEHNR and CDR2 is FQNEAQ in the germline V gene (reference sequence). There are 15 residues in the CDR3. Study-level points and caveats: Compared with benign nodules, malignant thyroid tumors were reported to have significantly higher TCR beta diversity in both blood and tumor.

Patients had received no treatment of any kind before thyroid surgery. This clonotype was sampled from a male donor with papillary thyroid cancer or a benign thyroid nodule (not recorded which). Some clones in this sample may be carry-over from other donors' samples. The chain recombines TRBV7-9 with TRBJ2-3; 8 bases are a match to TRBD1. Material for sequencing was tumor tissue. The chain's CDR3 is CASSPGQAFTDTQCF. For the CDR3, the DNA is TGTGCCAGCAGCCCGGGACAGGCCTTCACAGATACGCAGTGTTTT.